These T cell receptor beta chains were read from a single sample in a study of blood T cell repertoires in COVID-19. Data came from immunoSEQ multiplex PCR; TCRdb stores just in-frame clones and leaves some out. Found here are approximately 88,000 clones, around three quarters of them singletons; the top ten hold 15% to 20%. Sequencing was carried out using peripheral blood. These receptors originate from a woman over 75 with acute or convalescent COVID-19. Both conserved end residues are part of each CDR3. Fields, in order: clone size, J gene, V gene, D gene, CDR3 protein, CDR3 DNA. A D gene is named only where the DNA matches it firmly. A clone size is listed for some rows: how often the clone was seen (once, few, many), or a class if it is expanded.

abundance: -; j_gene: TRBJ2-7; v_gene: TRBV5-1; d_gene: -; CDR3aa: CASSEDIRSYEQYF; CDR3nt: TGCGCCAGCAGCGAGGACATCCGATCCTACGAGCAGTACTTC
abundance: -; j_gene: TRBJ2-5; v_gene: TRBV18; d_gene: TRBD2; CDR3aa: CASSPQRSGAFQETQYF; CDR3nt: TGTGCCAGCTCACCACAAAGGAGCGGGGCTTTTCAAGAGACCCAGTACTTC
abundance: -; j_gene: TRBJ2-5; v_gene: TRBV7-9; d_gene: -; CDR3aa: CASSLVSETQYF; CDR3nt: TGTGCCAGCAGCTTAGTGAGTGAGACCCAGTACTTC
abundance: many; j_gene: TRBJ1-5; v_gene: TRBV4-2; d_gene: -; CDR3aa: CASSQDLDQPQHF; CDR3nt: TGTGCCAGCAGCCAAGATCTAGATCAGCCCCAGCATTTT
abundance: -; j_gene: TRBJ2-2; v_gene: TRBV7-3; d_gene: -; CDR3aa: CASSLSGAGELFF; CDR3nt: TGTGCCAGCAGCTTATCAGGGGCCGGGGAGCTGTTTTTT
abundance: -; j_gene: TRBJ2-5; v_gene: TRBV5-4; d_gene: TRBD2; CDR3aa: CASSTPDTDLAEQETQYF; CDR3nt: TGTGCCAGCAGCACCCCCGATACGGACCTAGCGGAACAAGAGACCCAGTACTTC
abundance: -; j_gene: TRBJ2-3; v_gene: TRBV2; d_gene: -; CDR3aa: CASRGGYSTDTQYF; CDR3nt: TGTGCCAGCAGGGGGGGATATAGCACAGATACGCAGTATTTT
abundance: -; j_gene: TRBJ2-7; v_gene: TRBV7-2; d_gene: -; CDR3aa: CASSSARAGEQYF; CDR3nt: TGTGCCAGCAGCTCCGCGAGGGCCGGCGAGCAGTACTTC
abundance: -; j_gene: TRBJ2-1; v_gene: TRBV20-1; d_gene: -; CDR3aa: CSASRSRNYNEQFF; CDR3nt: TGCAGTGCTAGTCGCTCGCGTAATTACAATGAGCAGTTCTTC
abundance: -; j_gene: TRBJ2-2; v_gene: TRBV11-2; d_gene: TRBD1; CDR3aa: CASSPRTGQSYTGELFF; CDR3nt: TGTGCCAGCAGCCCGAGGACAGGACAGTCTTATACCGGGGAGCTGTTTTTT
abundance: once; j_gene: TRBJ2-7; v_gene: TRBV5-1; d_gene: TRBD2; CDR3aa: CASSPSGLDYEQYF; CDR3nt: TGCGCCAGCAGCCCGTCCGGACTAGACTACGAGCAGTACTTC
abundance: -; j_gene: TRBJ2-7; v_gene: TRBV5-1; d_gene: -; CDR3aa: CASSPAGGIYEQYF; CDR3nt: TGCGCCAGCAGCCCGGCGGGTGGAATCTACGAGCAGTACTTC
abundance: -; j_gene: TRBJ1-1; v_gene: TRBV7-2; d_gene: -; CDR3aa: CASSLVSRSHTEAFF; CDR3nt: TGTGCCAGCAGCTTAGTCTCTAGATCGCACACTGAAGCTTTCTTT
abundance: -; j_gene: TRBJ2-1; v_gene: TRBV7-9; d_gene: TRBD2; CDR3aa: CASSQLAGIYNEQFF; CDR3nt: TGTGCCAGCAGCCAACTAGCGGGGATCTACAATGAGCAGTTCTTC
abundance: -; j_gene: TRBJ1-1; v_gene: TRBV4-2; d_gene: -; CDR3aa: CASSQDRAGVRTEAFF; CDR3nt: TGTGCCAGCAGCCAAGATCGGGCAGGGGTTAGGACTGAAGCTTTCTTT
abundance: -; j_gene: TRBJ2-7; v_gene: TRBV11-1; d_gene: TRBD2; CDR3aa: CAVGAVGAGGHYEQYF; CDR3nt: TGTGCCGTAGGGGCCGTGGGAGCGGGAGGCCACTACGAGCAGTACTTC
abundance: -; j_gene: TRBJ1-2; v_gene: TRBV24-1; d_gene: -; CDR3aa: CATSDSTGNYGYTF; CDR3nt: TGTGCCACCAGTGATTCCACAGGGAACTATGGCTACACCTTC
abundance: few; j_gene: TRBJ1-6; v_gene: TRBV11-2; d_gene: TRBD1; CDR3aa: CASSPLTGMSSYNSPLHF; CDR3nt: TGTGCCAGCAGCCCCCTGACAGGGATGAGCTCCTATAATTCACCCCTCCACTTT
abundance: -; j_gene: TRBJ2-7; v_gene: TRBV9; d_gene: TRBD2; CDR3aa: CASSVEGLAGAVYF; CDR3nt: TGTGCCAGCAGCGTTGAGGGTCTAGCGGGAGCGGTGTACTTC
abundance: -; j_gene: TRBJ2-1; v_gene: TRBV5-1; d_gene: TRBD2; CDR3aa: CASSLDATSGPDEQFF; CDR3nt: TGCGCCAGCAGCTTGGATGCGACTAGCGGCCCCGATGAGCAGTTCTTC
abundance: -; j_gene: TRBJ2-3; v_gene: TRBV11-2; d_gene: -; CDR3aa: CASSFGSTDTQYF; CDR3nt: TGTGCCAGCAGCTTCGGTAGCACAGATACGCAGTATTTT
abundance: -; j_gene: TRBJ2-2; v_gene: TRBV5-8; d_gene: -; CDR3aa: CASSSSVTGELFF; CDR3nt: TGTGCCAGCAGCTCCTCGGTCACCGGGGAGCTGTTTTTT